Presented here are 21 T cell receptor beta chains from one specimen sequenced in a study of T cell repertoires in aging, cancer and after chemotherapy. A mixed TRB-A/B primer pool amplified rearranged TRB by multiplex touch-down PCR. Each CDR3 protein gets one entry after TCRdb re-called the multiplex PCR reads with MiXCR. The sample yields 7,000 to 8,500 distinct CDR3 sequences, about half seen once. The template was genomic DNA from peripheral blood, not RNA. Sequenced material: blood. These TCRs come from a human donor with a solid tumor.

DNA for the CDR3: TGTGCCTGGAGTCCGAAAGGACAGCGAAACACAGATACGCAGTATTTT. This gives the protein CAWSPKGQRNTDTQYF. The chain uses TRBV30 and TRBJ2-3; tentative D call: TRBD1 (6 bases). Germline CDR1 GTSNPN, CDR2 SVGIG (reference sequence). V shed 2 bases and J shed 2 bases, with 17 bases lying between them. The CDR3 contains 16 residues.

V and J are TRBV27 and TRBJ2-2; TRBD2 aligns across 10 bases. CDR3 size: 17 residues. Looked up from germline, CDR1 is MNHEY and CDR2 is SMNVEV (reference sequence). V was clipped by 0 bases and J by 4 bases; unmatched bases: 5. In DNA form, the CDR3 reads TGTGCCAGCAGTTTATCGGGGCTAGCGGGAGTCACCGGGGAGCTGTTTTTT. It translates to CASSLSGLAGVTGELFF.

V and J are TRBV6-5 and TRBJ2-1; D not resolved. CDR1 and CDR2 from the germline V gene are MNHEY and SVGAGI. V was pared by 2 bases and J by 6 bases, with 14 bases between. CDR3 length: 15 amino acids. As DNA, the CDR3 is TGTGCCAGCAGTTACGGACCGATTAAGTCCAATGAGCAGTTCTTC. Translating gives CASSYGPIKSNEQFF.

The chain employs TRBV12-3 or TRBV12-4 and TRBJ1-6; 7 bases are shared with TRBD1. V was clipped by 4 bases and J by 7 bases; unmatched bases: 4. The length of the CDR3 is 14 residues. CDR3 nucleotides: TGTGCCAGCAGTTACGGGACAGCCAATTCACCCCTCCACTTT. It translates to CASSYGTANSPLHF.

This clonotype came up a few times. J is TRBJ2-7 and V is TRBV7-9, with TRBD1 as a possible D gene (6 bases). Germline CDR1 reads SEHNR; CDR2 reads FQNEAQ (reference sequence). This CDR3 has 14 residues. V lost 4 bases and J 2 bases, leaving 12 bases between the germline ends. CDR3 sequence reads: CASSYDRLTYEQYF. The CDR3 DNA reads as TGTGCCAGCAGCTACGACAGGCTAACCTACGAGCAGTACTTC.

This clonotype showed up just a few times. The chain links TRBV28 to TRBJ1-5; TRBD1 might be the D (6 bases). Between the trimmed V and J ends, which lost 1 base and 2 bases, there was a span of 12 bases. Germline CDR1 and CDR2: MDHEN and SYDVKM. This CDR3 contains 16 residues. DNA for the CDR3: TGTGCCAGCAGTTTATACGGGAAGGGGGGCAATCAGCCCCAGCATTTT. Translated: CASSLYGKGGNQPQHF.

In its sample, this clonotype was seen a few times. The chain is built from TRBV7-2 and TRBJ2-7, with 11 bases matching TRBD2. The CDR3 contains 15 residues. Germline V lookup: CDR1 SGHTA, CDR2 FQGNSA. Trimming at V came to 1 base and at J to 2 bases, leaving 1 base not matched to a gene. CDR3 bases: TGTGCCAGCAGCTTAGAGACTAGCGGGGCCTACGAGCAGTACTTC. It is translated as CASSLETSGAYEQYF.

This chain connects TRBV6-5 to TRBJ2-4; 7 bases line up with TRBD1. V gave up 0 bases and J gave up 0 bases; unmatched junction bases: 14. Germline lookup yields CDR1 MNHEY and CDR2 SVGAGI. This CDR3 spans 20 amino acids. This CDR3 is CASSYSRQGVGELAKNIQYF. The DNA for the CDR3 is TGTGCCAGCAGTTACTCCCGGCAGGGGGTTGGTGAACTAGCCAAAAACATTCAGTACTTC.

This clonotype was counted a single time. V is TRBV7-3 and J is TRBJ1-1, with no clear D. CDR1 and CDR2 (germline): SGHTA, FQGTGA. This CDR3 spans 13 amino acids. The germline V and J ends were trimmed by 6 bases and 1 base, with 9 bases remaining between them. CDR3 DNA sequence: TGTGCCAGCAGTTTTTCCGAGAACACTGAAGCTTTCTTT. It is translated as CASSFSENTEAFF. Complete variable domain (other parts from reference TRBV7-3 and TRBJ1-1): GAGVSQTPSNKVTEKGKYVELRCDPISGHTALYWYRQSLGQGPEFLIYFQGTGAADDSGLPNDRFFAVRPEGSVSTLKIQRTERGDSAVYLCASSFSENTEAFFGQGTRLTVV.

This chain joins TRBV30 and TRBJ2-3; D is perhaps TRBD1 or TRBD2 (6 bases each). Germline CDR1 is GTSNPN and CDR2 is SVGIG (reference sequence). The ends were cut back, 0 bases at V and 2 bases at J, with 9 bases in the middle. This CDR3 spans 14 amino acids. In nucleotides, the CDR3 is TGTGCCTGGAGTGTAGGGGGGTTCACAGATACGCAGTATTTT. This sequence encodes CAWSVGGFTDTQYF.

The rearrangement joins TRBV29-1 to TRBJ2-3, with 14 bases that match TRBD2. The trim removed 8 bases at V and 4 bases at J, leaving 5 bases unmatched. The CDR3 has 14 residues. Germline assignment: CDR1 SQVTM and CDR2 ANQGSEA. CDR3 protein: CSTPTSGRADTQYF. The CDR3 bases are TGCAGCACACCGACTAGCGGGAGGGCAGATACGCAGTATTTT.

This clonotype was recorded a few times. J is TRBJ2-7 and V is TRBV7-3; unclear D gene. The germline V gene has CDR1 SGHTA and CDR2 FQGTGA. V was shortened by 1 base and J by 1 base, with 5 bases between the two germline ends. The CDR3 has 13 residues. The CDR3, as DNA: TGTGCCAGCAGCTTAATGCAGTCCTACGAGCAGTACTTC. Amino acid sequence: CASSLMQSYEQYF.

This clonotype has more than one count but fewer than ten. V usage is TRBV7-2 and J usage is TRBJ2-7; 10 positions match TRBD2. Germline assignment: CDR1 SGHTA and CDR2 FQGNSA. V lost 2 bases to trimming and J lost 7 bases; unmatched junction nucleotides: 8. This CDR3 has 15 residues. In DNA, the CDR3 is TGTGCCAGCAGCTTAACGTCGAGCGGGAGGGAGGAGCAGTACTTC. Residues: CASSLTSSGREEQYF.

This sequence joins TRBV19 and TRBJ2-1; 12 nucleotides align to TRBD1. V was pared by 6 bases and J by 4 bases, with 4 bases of the junction left unmatched. The CDR3 spans 15 residues. Germline CDR1 LNHDA, CDR2 SQIVND (reference sequence). The CDR3 sequence is CASRLGQGAYNEQFF. The CDR3 region has the DNA TGTGCCAGTAGATTGGGACAGGGGGCGTACAATGAGCAGTTCTTC.

The rearrangement joins TRBV20-1 to TRBJ1-2; 8 nucleotides align to TRBD1. The germline V gene has CDR1 DFQATT and CDR2 SNEGSKA (reference sequence). The CDR3 sequence is 14 residues long. With V trimmed by 3 bases and J by 7 bases, 10 bases remained unmatched. This chain's CDR3 is CSASKQGVWSGYTF. The CDR3 DNA reads as TGCAGTGCTAGCAAACAGGGGGTCTGGTCTGGCTACACCTTC.

The V call is TRBV20-1, the J call TRBJ1-2; 7 bases are shared with TRBD1. Germline V lookup: CDR1 DFQATT, CDR2 SNEGSKA (reference sequence). This CDR3 has 13 amino acids. The CDR3 spells CSPKAGGPYGYTF. CDR3 bases: TGCAGCCCGAAGGCAGGGGGACCCTATGGCTACACCTTC.

Only a few counts were recorded for this clonotype. This chain joins TRBV29-1 and TRBJ1-4; 10 nucleotides match TRBD1. The germline CDR1 and CDR2 sequences are SQVTM and ANQGSEA. V dropped 3 bases and J dropped 4; count of bases not matched to a gene: 2. The CDR3 has 14 residues. CDR3 residues: CSVEGTGDNEKLFF. CDR3 DNA: TGCAGCGTTGAGGGGACAGGGGATAATGAAAAACTGTTTTTT.

This clonotype was detected a few times. This chain connects TRBV19 to TRBJ2-2; 11 nucleotides agree with TRBD2. The CDR3 sequence is 18 residues long. Germline V gene lookup returns CDR1 LNHDA and CDR2 SQIVND (reference sequence). V shed 2 bases and J 3 bases; nucleotides not matched to a gene: 8. The CDR3 protein is CASSIKLAGVGDTGELFF. The CDR3 nucleotides read TGTGCCAGTAGTATAAAACTAGCGGGAGTGGGCGACACCGGGGAGCTGTTTTTT.

This clonotype showed up just a few times. CDR3 sequence reads: CAWSLAGGHEQYF. CDR3 in DNA: TGTGCCTGGAGTTTAGCGGGAGGACACGAGCAGTACTTC. The V and J genes are TRBV30 and TRBJ2-7; 10 bases fit TRBD2. This CDR3 region has 13 residues. Germline trimming cut 2 bases from V and 5 bases from J; bases unmatched to any gene: 3. Germline CDR1 GTSNPN, CDR2 SVGIG (reference sequence). The full variable domain, in which reference TRBV30 and TRBJ2-7 provide the parts outside the CDR3, is SQTIHQWPATLVQPVGSPLSLECTVEGTSNPNLYWYRQAAGRGLQLLFYSVGIGQISSEVPQNLSASRPQDRQFILSSKKLLLSDSGFYLCAWSLAGGHEQYFGPGTRLTVT.

This clonotype has only a few counts. The chain is built from TRBV10-3 and TRBJ2-1, with a tentative D call TRBD2 (5 bases). The V gene's germline CDR1 is ENHRY and CDR2 SYGVKD. V gave up 4 bases and J gave up 2 bases, with 9 bases separating them. The CDR3 covers 14 residues. The CDR3 loop reads CAISVYGTYNEQFF. The CDR3 DNA follows: TGTGCCATCAGTGTGTACGGGACCTACAATGAGCAGTTCTTC.

The CDR3 region is CASSTGQGRRDTQYF. For the CDR3, the DNA is TGTGCCAGCAGCACGGGACAGGGGCGCCGAGATACGCAGTATTTT. This rearrangement joins TRBV7-2 to TRBJ2-3; 10 bases agree with TRBD1. Germline V gene sequence: CDR1 SGHTA, CDR2 FQGNSA. The CDR3 has 15 residues. The trim removed 5 bases at V and 5 bases at J, leaving 7 bases unmatched.